The 23 T cell receptor beta chains below come from one sample, sequenced in a study of T cell responses to AZD1222 COVID-19 vaccine. The data were produced by immunoSEQ multiplex PCR, yet TCRdb's version contains in-frame clones alone and is incomplete. The top ten clones hold around 1.6% of a sample with roughly 180,000 clones, around 94% of them seen once. Sample: peripheral blood, taken 28 days after the second AZD1222 dose. Receptors originate from an adult who received the AZD1222 COVID-19 vaccine.

The J gene is TRBJ1-3, the V gene TRBV7-9; D ambiguous. Between the trimmed V and J ends, which lost 5 bases and 0 bases, there was a span of 11 bases. CDR1 SEHNR and CDR2 FQNEAQ come from the germline V gene (reference sequence). CDR3 size: 15 residues. Here the CDR3 reads CASSPSGGSGNTIYF. Written as DNA, the CDR3 is TGTGCCAGCAGCCCCTCCGGAGGCTCTGGAAACACCATATATTTT. Full variable domain (missing parts from reference TRBV7-9 and TRBJ1-3): DTGVSQNPRHKITKRGQNVTFRCDPISEHNRLYWYRQTLGQGPEFLTYFQNEAQLEKSRLLSDRFSAERPKGSFSTLEIQRTEQGDSAMYLCASSPSGGSGNTIYFGEGSWLTVV.

With respect to this clone: This specimen includes other DNA sequences encoding the same CDR3. This chain links TRBV6-5 with TRBJ2-7; 10 bases fit TRBD1. The V gene's germline CDR1 is MNHEY and CDR2 SVGAGI. CDR3 length: 14 amino acids. Germline trimming cut 2 bases from V and 4 bases from J; bases unmatched to any gene: 2. CDR3 protein: CASSYGTGAYEQYF. Here the CDR3 DNA reads TGTGCCAGCAGTTACGGGACAGGGGCTTACGAGCAGTACTTC.

This chain joins TRBV7-8 and TRBJ1-5; 10 bases fit TRBD1. V was pared by 5 bases and J by 5 bases, with 12 bases of the junction left unmatched. CDR3 length: 17 residues. Germline values: CDR1 SGHVS, CDR2 FQNEAQ. This chain's CDR3 is CASSRRDRGSGDQPQHF. The CDR3 DNA follows: TGTGCCAGCAGCCGCCGGGACAGGGGTTCGGGGGATCAGCCCCAGCATTTT.

The chain uses TRBV2 and TRBJ2-1; 12 bases line up with TRBD2. The CDR3 is 16 residues long. V shed 10 bases, J shed 1 base, and the junction held 8 bases outside the gene matches. Germline V CDR1 and CDR2: SNHLY, FYNNEI. The CDR3 nucleotides are TGTGCCACCCAAGAACTAGCGGGAGGATCCTACAATGAGCAGTTCTTC. Its translation: CATQELAGGSYNEQFF.

The rearrangement links TRBV15 to TRBJ1-1; D is undetermined. Trimming shortened V by 9 bases and J by 6 bases, and 20 bases separated the two germline ends. This CDR3 region has 14 residues. In germline, CDR1 is LNHNV, CDR2 YYDKDF (reference sequence). The CDR3 nucleotides are TGTGCCACGAATAGCGGTCGGCTCGGTTCTGAAGCTTTCTTT. It encodes CATNSGRLGSEAFF. Drawing the rest from reference TRBV15 and TRBJ1-1, the complete variable domain is DAMVIQNPRYQVTQFGKPVTLSCSQTLNHNVMYWYQQKSSQAPKLLFHYYDKDFNNEADTPDNFQSRRPNTSFCFLDIRSPGLGDTAMYLCATNSGRLGSEAFFGQGTRLTVV.

This chain links TRBV28 with TRBJ1-4; D is unclear. The germline V gene has CDR1 MDHEN and CDR2 SYDVKM. This CDR3 has 14 amino acids. The V and J ends lost 4 bases and 9 bases respectively, with 15 bases between them. The CDR3 reads CASSSPDVKKKLFF. DNA of the CDR3: TGTGCCAGCAGTTCCCCGGACGTCAAGAAAAAACTGTTTTTT.

J is TRBJ2-3 and V is TRBV7-8; D possibly corresponds to TRBD2 (5 bases). Germline V gene sequence: CDR1 SGHVS, CDR2 FQNEAQ. CDR3 length: 17 residues. V dropped 5 bases and J dropped 6 bases, with 24 bases sitting between them. DNA for the CDR3: TGTGCCAGCAGCGAGGGTGGCGCGGGTACGCCTGGGGATACGCAGTATTTT. This encodes CASSEGGAGTPGDTQYF.

The genes are TRBV7-3 and TRBJ2-1; a weak D match, TRBD1 (5 bases). The CDR3 loop spans 13 amino acids. Trimming took 4 bases from V and 9 from J, leaving 13 bases between them. Germline V CDR1 and CDR2: SGHTA, FQGTGA. The CDR3 reads CASSSKQGGEQFF. DNA for the CDR3: TGTGCCAGCAGCTCCAAGCAGGGTGGTGAGCAGTTCTTC.

The CDR3, as DNA: TGTGCCAGCAGCTCCAGCCGGGACTACAAGGATACGCAGTATTTT. Encoded protein: CASSSSRDYKDTQYF. The chain carries TRBV7-2 and TRBJ2-3; TRBD2 aligns across 7 bases. The germline gives CDR1 SGHTA, CDR2 FQGNSA. The CDR3 is made up of 15 amino acids. The V segment lost 4 bases and the J segment 6 bases; nucleotides outside the gene matches: 10.

The rearrangement joins TRBV20-1 to TRBJ2-6; no clear D. Germline-derived CDR1 and CDR2 are DFQATT and SNEGSKA (reference sequence). The CDR3 contains 16 residues. Trimming removed 3 bases from V and 0 bases from J, with 12 bases in between. The CDR3, as DNA: TGCAGTGCTAGTCCATCCTATTACTCTGGGGCCAACGTCCTGACTTTC. It encodes CSASPSYYSGANVLTF.

This rearrangement joins TRBV28 to TRBJ1-2; D uncertain. The V gene's germline CDR1 is MDHEN and CDR2 SYDVKM. Trimming pared 3 bases from V and 2 bases from J, leaving 7 bases between. The CDR3 extends over 13 amino acids. The CDR3 DNA is TGTGCCAGCAGTTTGGCCGGAAACTATGGCTACACCTTC. This sequence encodes CASSLAGNYGYTF.

In regard to this clone: Other DNA variants within this sample encode the same CDR3. In DNA form, the CDR3 reads TGTGCCAGCTCACCCAACCAAGAGACCCAGTACTTC. Translating gives CASSPNQETQYF. This rearrangement joins TRBV18 to TRBJ2-5, with unresolved D. CDR1 and CDR2 from the germline V gene are KGHSH and LQKENI. V lost 3 bases and J 0 bases, leaving 2 bases between the germline ends. CDR3 length equals 12 residues.

The genes are TRBV5-1 and TRBJ2-2; TRBD1 aligns across 9 bases. The CDR3 has 17 amino acids. The V and J ends lost 1 base and 3 bases, in that order; junction bases with no gene match: 7. Germline CDR1 is SGHRS and CDR2 is YFSETQ. Here the CDR3 DNA reads TGCGCCAGCAGCTTGCGTCATGGACAGGGGTACACCGGGGAGCTGTTTTTT. This sequence encodes CASSLRHGQGYTGELFF.

Notes on this clone: The DNA is omitted, as the CDR3 cannot be located on it reliably, and the CDR3 follows TCRdb's listing. The chain has TRBV6-2 or TRBV6-3 and TRBJ1-4; the listed D gene, TRBD1, was not tested against the DNA. The V gene's germline CDR1 is MNHEY and CDR2 SVGEGT. The CDR3 is 16 residues long, counting both termini. The CDR3 is CASSSPGQVVLKNCFF.

Comment on this clone: Other DNA sequences of this sample code for an identical CDR3. V is TRBV3-1 (or the pseudogene TRBV3-2) and J is TRBJ1-2; perhaps TRBD1 as D (6 bases). The CDR3 length is 13 residues. Germline loops: CDR1 LGHDT, CDR2 YNNKEL (reference sequence). The ends were cut back, 8 bases at V and 0 bases at J, with 10 bases in the middle. As DNA, the CDR3 is TGTGCCAGCTCCCCAGGGGCTAACTATGGCTACACCTTC. Translated, it gives CASSPGANYGYTF.

The J gene is TRBJ2-7, the V gene TRBV19; no reliable D call. The CDR3 totals 14 residues. V was pared by 3 bases and J by 2 bases, with 11 bases between. Germline lookup yields CDR1 LNHDA and CDR2 SQIVND (reference sequence). CDR3 DNA: TGTGCCAGTAGTATCTCTATAGGCCCCTACGAGCAGTACTTC. Amino acids: CASSISIGPYEQYF.

This clone showed up just once. The CDR3 bases are TGTGCCACCCACCTATTGGGGGGCTCCTACGAGCAGTACTTC. Translated, it gives CATHLLGGSYEQYF. The V gene is TRBV28, the J gene TRBJ2-7, with D maybe TRBD2 (6 bases). The germline gives CDR1 MDHEN, CDR2 SYDVKM. The CDR3 runs 14 residues. V was clipped by 10 bases and J by 0 bases, with 16 bases between them.

The chain employs TRBV28 and TRBJ2-3, with 15 positions matching TRBD2. The length of the CDR3 is 17 residues. From germline, CDR1 is MDHEN and CDR2 SYDVKM. The V and J ends lost 4 bases and 0 bases, in that order; junction bases with no gene match: 2. CDR3 amino acids: CASSSGTSGRSTDTQYF. The CDR3 region has the DNA TGTGCCAGCAGTTCCGGGACTAGCGGGAGGAGCACAGATACGCAGTATTTT. Looking up the rest from reference TRBV28 and TRBJ2-3 gives the full variable domain: DVKVTQSSRYLVKRTGEKVFLECVQDMDHENMFWYRQDPGLGLRLIYFSYDVKMKEKGDIPEGYSVSREKKERFSLILESASTNQTSMYLCASSSGTSGRSTDTQYFGPGTRLTVL.

The chain joins TRBV6-2 or TRBV6-3 to TRBJ1-5; 7 positions match TRBD1. Looked up from germline, CDR1 is MNHEY and CDR2 is SVGEGT. CDR3 length: 16 residues. V shed 5 bases, J shed 2 bases, and the junction held 9 bases outside the gene matches. The CDR3 protein is CASSRQGGAGNQPQHF. The CDR3 nucleotides are TGTGCCAGCAGTCGACAGGGTGGAGCCGGCAATCAGCCCCAGCATTTT.

This chain uses TRBV30 with TRBJ1-5; D gene ambiguous. Germline V lookup: CDR1 GTSNPN, CDR2 SVGIG (reference sequence). Trimming pared 0 bases from V and 2 bases from J, leaving 11 bases between. The CDR3 extends over 15 amino acids. The CDR3 DNA reads as TGTGCCTGGAGTGTATCCCGCCGGGGCAATCAGCCCCAGCATTTT. This sequence encodes CAWSVSRRGNQPQHF.

The chain uses TRBV7-3 and TRBJ1-6, with 9 bases matching TRBD1. V was pared by 3 bases and J by 6 bases, with 6 bases of the junction left unmatched. The CDR3 consists of 16 residues. Germline assignment: CDR1 SGHTA and CDR2 FQGTGA. CDR3 protein: CASSLQDRGSNSPLHF. CDR3 DNA sequence: TGTGCCAGCAGCTTGCAGGACAGGGGAAGTAATTCACCCCTCCACTTT. The variable domain in full, completed from reference TRBV7-3 and TRBJ1-6, reads GAGVSQTPSNKVTEKGKYVELRCDPISGHTALYWYRQSLGQGPEFLIYFQGTGAADDSGLPNDRFFAVRPEGSVSTLKIQRTERGDSAVYLCASSLQDRGSNSPLHFGNGTRLTVT.

This clone was counted once. This chain links TRBV6-5 with TRBJ2-5, with 13 bases aligning to TRBD2. CDR1 is MNHEY, CDR2 SVGAGI, per germline. The CDR3 totals 16 residues. Trimming removed 0 bases from V and 2 bases from J; junction bases left unmatched: 0. DNA of the CDR3: TGTGCCAGCAGTTACTCGGGACTAGCGGGGCAAGAGACCCAGTACTTC. As protein: CASSYSGLAGQETQYF.

The chain has TRBV27 and TRBJ2-3; D unresolved. Germline CDR1 is MNHEY and CDR2 is SMNVEV (reference sequence). The V and J ends lost 2 bases and 8 bases respectively, with 5 bases between them. The CDR3 sequence is 11 residues long. In DNA, the CDR3 is TGTGCCAGCAGTTTAACGGGTACGCAGTATTTT. Amino acids: CASSLTGTQYF.